This entry is about one TCR beta chain. TCRdb recomputed calls from the 5' RACE reads with MiXCR, one row per CDR3 protein. The sample yields fewer than 700,000 distinct CDR3 sequences, 18% seen once. The data belong to a study of T-cell memory formation after mild COVID-19. V was shortened by 2 bases and J by 6 bases, with 11 bases between the two germline ends. CDR1 MNHEY and CDR2 SMNVEV come from the germline V gene (reference sequence). The CDR3 loop spans 13 amino acids. This rearrangement joins TRBV27 to TRBJ2-7, with D possibly matching TRBD1 (6 bases). The sample consisted of PBMCs or a T cell subset sorted from them (not recorded which). The sequence came from an adult woman who had mild COVID-19 (a few samples of this study predate the infection). Cell type and time point are not known. The CDR3 DNA sequence: TGTGCCAGCAGTTTAGCCACCAGGGGCGAGCAGTACTTC. It codes for CASSLATRGEQYF.